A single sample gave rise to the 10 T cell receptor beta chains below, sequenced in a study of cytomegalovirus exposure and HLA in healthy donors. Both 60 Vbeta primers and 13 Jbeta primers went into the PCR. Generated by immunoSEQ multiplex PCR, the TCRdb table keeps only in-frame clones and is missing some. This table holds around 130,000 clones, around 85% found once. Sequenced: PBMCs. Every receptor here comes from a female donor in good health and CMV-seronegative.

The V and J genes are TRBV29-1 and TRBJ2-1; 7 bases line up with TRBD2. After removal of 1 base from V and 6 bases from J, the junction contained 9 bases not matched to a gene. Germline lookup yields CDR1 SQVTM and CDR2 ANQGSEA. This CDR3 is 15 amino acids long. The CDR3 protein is CSVEVGRESSNEQFF. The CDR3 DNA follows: TGCAGCGTTGAAGTAGGGAGGGAAAGTAGCAATGAGCAGTTCTTC.

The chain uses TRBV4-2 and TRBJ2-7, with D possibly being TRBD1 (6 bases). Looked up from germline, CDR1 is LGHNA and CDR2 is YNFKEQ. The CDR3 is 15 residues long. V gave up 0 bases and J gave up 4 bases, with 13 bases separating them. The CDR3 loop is CASSQEDSGFYEQYF. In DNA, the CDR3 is TGTGCCAGCAGCCAAGAGGACAGTGGCTTTTACGAGCAGTACTTC.

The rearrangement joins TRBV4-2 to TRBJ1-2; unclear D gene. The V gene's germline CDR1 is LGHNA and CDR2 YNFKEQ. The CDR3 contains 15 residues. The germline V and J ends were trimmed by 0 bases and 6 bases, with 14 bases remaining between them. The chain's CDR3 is CASSQDGPAENGYTF. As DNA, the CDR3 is TGTGCCAGCAGCCAAGATGGGCCTGCCGAAAATGGCTACACCTTC.

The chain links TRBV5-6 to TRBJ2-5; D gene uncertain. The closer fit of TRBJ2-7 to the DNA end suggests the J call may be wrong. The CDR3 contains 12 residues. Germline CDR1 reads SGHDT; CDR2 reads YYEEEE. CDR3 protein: CASSLASYEQYF. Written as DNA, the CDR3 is TGTGCCAGCAGCTTGGCATCCTACGAGCAGTACTTC.

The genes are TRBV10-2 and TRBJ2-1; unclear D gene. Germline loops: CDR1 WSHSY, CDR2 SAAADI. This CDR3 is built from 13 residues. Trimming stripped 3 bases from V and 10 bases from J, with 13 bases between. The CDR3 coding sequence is TGCGCCAGCAGTGATGACTTTCTTGGAGAGCAGTTCTTC. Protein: CASSDDFLGEQFF.

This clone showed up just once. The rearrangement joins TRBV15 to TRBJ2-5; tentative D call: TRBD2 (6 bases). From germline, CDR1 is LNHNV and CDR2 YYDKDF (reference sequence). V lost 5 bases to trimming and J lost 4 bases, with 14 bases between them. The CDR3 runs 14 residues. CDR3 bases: TGTGCCACCAGCGGCCGTGGAGGGAGAGAGACCCAGTACTTC. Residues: CATSGRGGRETQYF.

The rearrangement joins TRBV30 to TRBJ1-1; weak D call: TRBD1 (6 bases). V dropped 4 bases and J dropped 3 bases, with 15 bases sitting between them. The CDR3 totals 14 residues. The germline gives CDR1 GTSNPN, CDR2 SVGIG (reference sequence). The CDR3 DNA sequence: TGTGCCTGGAACGCAGGGCAGGGGTACACTGAAGCTTTCTTT. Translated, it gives CAWNAGQGYTEAFF. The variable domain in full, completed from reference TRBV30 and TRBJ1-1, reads SQTIHQWPATLVQPVGSPLSLECTVEGTSNPNLYWYRQAAGRGLQLLFYSVGIGQISSEVPQNLSASRPQDRQFILSSKKLLLSDSGFYLCAWNAGQGYTEAFFGQGTRLTVV.

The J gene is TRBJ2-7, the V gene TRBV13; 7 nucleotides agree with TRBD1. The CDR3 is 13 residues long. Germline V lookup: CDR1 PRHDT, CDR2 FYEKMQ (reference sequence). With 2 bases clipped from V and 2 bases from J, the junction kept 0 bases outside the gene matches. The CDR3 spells CASSLQGAYEQYF. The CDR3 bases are TGTGCCAGCAGCTTACAGGGGGCCTACGAGCAGTACTTC.

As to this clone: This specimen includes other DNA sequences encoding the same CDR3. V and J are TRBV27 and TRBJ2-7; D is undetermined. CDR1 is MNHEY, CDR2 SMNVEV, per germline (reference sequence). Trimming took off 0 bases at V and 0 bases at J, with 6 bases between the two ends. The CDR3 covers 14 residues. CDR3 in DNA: TGTGCCAGCAGTTTATCGGGCAGCTCCTACGAGCAGTACTTC. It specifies CASSLSGSSYEQYF.

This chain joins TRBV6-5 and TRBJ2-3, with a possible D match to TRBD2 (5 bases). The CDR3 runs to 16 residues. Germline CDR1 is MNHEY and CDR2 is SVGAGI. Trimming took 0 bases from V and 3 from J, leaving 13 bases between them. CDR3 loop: CASSYSIGLATDTQYF. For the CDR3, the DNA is TGTGCCAGCAGTTACTCGATAGGGTTAGCGACAGATACGCAGTATTTT.